This TCR beta chain was profiled in a study of graft-versus-host responses after intestinal transplantation. Study details: Multivisceral, liver-intestinal, or isolated intestinal grafts went to recipients. Tacrolimus and steroids were given for around three years to all recipients after anti-thymocyte globulin induction.

Data came from immunoSEQ multiplex PCR; TCRdb stores just in-frame clones and leaves some out. The data hold about 73,000 clones, with around 89% observed a single time. In regard to this clone: Its antigen remains unidentified.

The source is a human donor who was the organ donor for an intestinal transplant. The input for sequencing was unstimulated CD8+ T cells sorted from spleen or lymph node cells, taken before transplant.

The CDR3 DNA is TGTGCCAGCAGCTTGGGGGACAGAGACTATGGCTACACCTTC. The encoded protein is CASSLGDRDYGYTF. The genes are TRBV11-2 and TRBJ1-2; TRBD1 matches 7 bases. The J segment lost 3 bases and the V segment lost 3 bases, leaving 4 bases of the junction unmatched. Germline V gene data show CDR1 as SGHAT and CDR2 as FQNNGV. This CDR3 spans 14 amino acids.